This record covers a single TCR beta chain. This clonotype was picked up many times. The target of this receptor is not known. No clone much larger than this one lies a single base away; base qualities are absent. This sample stems from a study of T cells of healthy individuals (dated by TCRdb to 2016 to 2019). Including cysteine and phenylalanine, the CDR3 has 14 amino acids. The CDR3 DNA has 42 bases and is translated from base 1. The germline ends are 10 bases apart after V is trimmed by 2 bases and J by 0 bases. From the germline V gene (reference sequence), CDR1 is GTSNPN and CDR2 is SVGIG. Library preparation employed 5' RACE. The sequencer was an Illumina MiSeq. TCRdb trimmed the raw reads at Q25, called clones with MiXCR and kept productive beta chains. Every entry covers one CDR3 protein and lists the most common genes and DNA from its rows. The sample data list more than 60,000 distinct CDR3 sequences, and 15% to 20% of these were observed just once. The ten largest make up approximately 4.8% of the sample.

This sequence was found in a human donor in good health. Recombination linked TRBV30 to TRBJ1-1; a confident D gene designation cannot be given. The CDR3: CAWSFPLMNTEAFF. The nucleotides read TGTGCCTGGAGTTTCCCCCTTATGAACACTGAAGCTTTCTTT. Supplemented by the reference TRBV30 and TRBJ1-1 proteins around the CDR3, the complete variable domain is SQTIHQWPATLVQPVGSPLSLECTVEGTSNPNLYWYRQAAGRGLQLLFYSVGIGQISSEVPQNLSASRPQDRQFILSSKKLLLSDSGFYLCAWSFPLMNTEAFFGQGTRLTVV.